Each of the 24 T cell receptor beta chains below was sequenced from the same sample in a study of blood T cell repertoires in COVID-19. Using immunoSEQ multiplex PCR, the repertoire was profiled, and TCRdb retains in-frame clones only, with some absent. The sample lists hundreds of thousands of clones, over 75% seen once, with around 1.1% in the top ten. The source material was PBMCs or T cells enriched from blood (not recorded which). These receptor sequences come from a man aged 25 to 40 who had recovered from COVID-19.

V and J are TRBV18 and TRBJ2-1; weak D call: TRBD2 (6 bases). Between the trimmed V and J ends, which lost 6 bases and 0 bases, there was a span of 18 bases. Germline V gene data show CDR1 as KGHSH and CDR2 as LQKENI. The CDR3 length is 17 residues. CDR3 sequence: CASSPVFAGSSYNEQFF. For the CDR3, the DNA is TGTGCCAGCTCCCCTGTTTTCGCGGGGAGCTCCTACAATGAGCAGTTCTTC.

This clone was observed a handful of times. The chain employs TRBV18 and TRBJ2-1; 7 bases line up with TRBD1. This CDR3 is 16 amino acids long. V dropped 3 bases and J dropped 3; count of bases not matched to a gene: 8. CDR1 KGHSH and CDR2 LQKENI come from the germline V gene. The CDR3 here is CASSPYRDRGYNEQFF. The CDR3 nucleotides are TGTGCCAGCTCACCGTATAGGGACAGAGGCTACAATGAGCAGTTCTTC.

The V call is TRBV28, the J call TRBJ2-7; 9 nucleotides align to TRBD2. There are 16 residues in the CDR3. J was trimmed by 4 bases and V by 5 bases; bases with no gene match: 12. Germline CDR1 is MDHEN and CDR2 is SYDVKM. The CDR3: CASSQLTSGRKYEQYF. CDR3 nucleotide sequence: TGTGCCAGCAGTCAATTGACTAGCGGAAGAAAATACGAGCAGTACTTC. Using reference TRBV28 and TRBJ2-7 for the parts outside the CDR3, the full variable domain is DVKVTQSSRYLVKRTGEKVFLECVQDMDHENMFWYRQDPGLGLRLIYFSYDVKMKEKGDIPEGYSVSREKKERFSLILESASTNQTSMYLCASSQLTSGRKYEQYFGPGTRLTVT.

The rearrangement uses TRBV5-6 and TRBJ2-7; D may be TRBD1 (5 bases). Germline V gene sequence: CDR1 SGHDT, CDR2 YYEEEE. Trimming pared 2 bases from V and 0 bases from J, leaving 12 bases between. The CDR3 spans 15 residues. This CDR3 is CASSFPGPGSYEQYF. CDR3 bases: TGTGCCAGCAGCTTCCCAGGGCCCGGCTCCTACGAGCAGTACTTC.

This clone was seen a few times. The sample holds other DNA sequences that translate to the same CDR3. The genes are TRBV4-1 and TRBJ2-2; 10 bases match TRBD1. Germline CDR1 MGHRA, CDR2 YSYEKL. Trimming cost V 6 bases and J 3 bases; bases outside gene matches: 4. This CDR3 spans 15 amino acids. The CDR3 sequence: CASSPGTGDTGELFF. The DNA for the CDR3 is TGCGCCAGCAGTCCCGGGACAGGGGACACCGGGGAGCTGTTTTTT.

This rearrangement joins TRBV4-1 to TRBJ2-7, with TRBD2 matching 8 bases. The CDR3 is made up of 14 amino acids. With 8 bases clipped from V and 0 bases from J, the junction kept 6 bases outside the gene matches. In germline, CDR1 is MGHRA, CDR2 YSYEKL. The CDR3 coding sequence is TGCGCCAGCCAACTAGCGGAAGGCTCCTACGAGCAGTACTTC. This translates into CASQLAEGSYEQYF.

The chain joins TRBV11-1 to TRBJ2-7, with D possibly matching TRBD1 (6 bases). Germline CDR1 reads SGHAT; CDR2 reads FQDESV (reference sequence). This CDR3 contains 14 residues. V lost 0 bases to trimming and J lost 0 bases, with 6 bases between them. The CDR3 DNA sequence: TGTGCCAGCAGCTTAGCACAGGGCTCCTACGAGCAGTACTTC. This codes for CASSLAQGSYEQYF.

Ten or more counts support this clone. V and J are TRBV5-1 and TRBJ2-1, with no clear D. CDR1 SGHRS and CDR2 YFSETQ come from the germline V gene. This CDR3 comprises 14 residues. Trimming removed 4 bases from V and 7 bases from J, with 15 bases in between. CDR3 loop: CASSLNEVWNEQFF. CDR3 DNA: TGCGCCAGCAGCCTAAACGAGGTGTGGAATGAGCAGTTCTTC.

This clone was detected a few times. V is TRBV4-2 and J is TRBJ2-1; D call uncertain. The CDR3 consists of 14 residues. Deletions cut 0 bases from V and 5 bases from J, with 8 bases between. From germline, CDR1 is LGHNA and CDR2 YNFKEQ. CDR3 protein: CASSQEAANNEQFF. For the CDR3, the DNA is TGTGCCAGCAGCCAAGAAGCAGCGAACAATGAGCAGTTCTTC.

The chain employs TRBV2 and TRBJ2-1, with TRBD2 identical over 8 bases. The CDR3 runs 13 residues. V was pared by 6 bases and J by 6 bases, with 4 bases of the junction left unmatched. Germline lookup yields CDR1 SNHLY and CDR2 FYNNEI. The CDR3 nucleotides read TGTGCCAGCAGCGCGACTAGCGTCAATGAGCAGTTCTTC. It codes for CASSATSVNEQFF.

V gene TRBV20-1 combines with J gene TRBJ1-2; 11 bases line up with TRBD1. Losses at the gene ends were 3 bases for V and 4 bases for J; bases not matched to a gene: 10. The germline V gene encodes CDR1 DFQATT and CDR2 SNEGSKA (reference sequence). The CDR3 length is 16 residues. The CDR3 protein is CSASGGQGVSGYGYTF. The CDR3 DNA is TGCAGTGCTAGTGGGGGACAGGGGGTAAGCGGCTATGGCTACACCTTC.

This sequence joins TRBV7-9 and TRBJ1-4, with TRBD1 matching 9 bases. The V and J ends lost 3 bases and 7 bases, in that order; junction bases with no gene match: 6. Germline CDR1 SEHNR, CDR2 FQNEAQ (reference sequence). The CDR3 spans 15 residues. The CDR3 reads CASSFLTGGGEKLFF. The CDR3 DNA reads as TGTGCCAGCAGCTTTCTGACAGGGGGTGGTGAAAAACTGTTTTTT.

This clone has a handful of counts. This sequence joins TRBV14 and TRBJ1-3; D is unresolved. Trimming stripped 2 bases from V and 8 bases from J, with 4 bases between. CDR3 length equals 11 residues. Per germline, CDR1 SGHDN and CDR2 FVKESK. The CDR3 DNA sequence: TGTGCCAGCAGCCAATCGGACACCATATATTTT. Its translation is CASSQSDTIYF.

The chain is built from TRBV10-3 and TRBJ2-1; 8 positions agree with TRBD2. Unmatched junction bases numbered 8, after V lost 4 bases and J lost 9 bases. In germline, CDR1 is ENHRY, CDR2 SYGVKD. CDR3 size: 14 residues. CDR3 region: CAISGQAGVSEQFF. CDR3 DNA: TGTGCCATCAGTGGTCAAGCGGGAGTTTCTGAGCAGTTCTTC.

The genes are TRBV4-2 and TRBJ1-6, with a weak D call TRBD1 (6 bases). Germline CDR1 and CDR2: LGHNA and YNFKEQ. CDR3 length: 17 residues. Trimming cost V 2 bases and J 0 bases, with 11 bases left between them. CDR3 amino acids: CASSQNMDSSYNSPLHF. As DNA, the CDR3 is TGTGCCAGCAGCCAAAATATGGACAGCTCCTATAATTCACCCCTCCACTTT.

The chain combines TRBV6-5 with TRBJ2-7, with D maybe TRBD2 (5 bases). The CDR3 length is 13 residues. V lost 10 bases and J lost 0, with 13 bases in between. Germline CDR1 is MNHEY and CDR2 is SVGAGI. The CDR3 region has the DNA TGTGCCATCCGGGCCGAGGGCTCCTACGAGCAGTACTTC. It codes for CAIRAEGSYEQYF.

The chain combines TRBV29-1 with TRBJ1-2, with D uncertain. Germline lookup yields CDR1 SQVTM and CDR2 ANQGSEA. The CDR3 loop spans 13 amino acids. Trimming cost V 7 bases and J 0 bases, with 12 bases left between them. This CDR3 reads CSAPKDTNYGYTF. The CDR3 nucleotides read TGCAGCGCCCCGAAAGACACTAACTATGGCTACACCTTC.

The rearrangement joins TRBV6-9 to TRBJ2-7; 7 bases line up with TRBD1. CDR3 length: 13 amino acids. Germline CDR1 reads MNHGY; CDR2 reads SVAAGI. V gave up 4 bases and J gave up 2 bases; unmatched junction bases: 2. The CDR3 coding sequence is TGTGCCAGCAGTTGGGACAGCACCTACGAGCAGTACTTC. Its protein is CASSWDSTYEQYF.

With respect to this clone: Its ends do not fully match the called genes, so a read error is possible. The chain recombines TRBV10-3 with TRBJ2-6, with D unresolved. The CDR3 contains 12 residues. CDR1 and CDR2 from the germline V gene are ENHRY and SYGVKD. The CDR3 loop reads CVVGSGANVLTF. CDR3 in DNA: TGCGTTGTCGGGTCTGGGGCCAACGTCCTGACTTTC.

V gene TRBV5-4 combines with J gene TRBJ1-4; D is unresolved. The CDR3 spans 16 residues. Trimming removed 4 bases from V and 4 bases from J, with 17 bases in between. Germline CDR1 reads SGHNT; CDR2 reads YYREEE (reference sequence). The CDR3 sequence is CASSNAAIQNNEKLFF. CDR3 bases: TGTGCCAGCAGCAATGCGGCGATTCAGAATAATGAAAAACTGTTTTTT.

The chain joins TRBV9 to TRBJ2-7; 9 bases match TRBD1. Germline V CDR1 and CDR2: SGDLS, YYNGEE. J was trimmed by 1 base and V by 0 bases; bases with no gene match: 5. The CDR3 is 16 residues long. The CDR3 sequence: CASSVGGTGISYEQYF. The CDR3 DNA follows: TGTGCCAGCAGCGTAGGGGGGACAGGGATTTCCTACGAGCAGTACTTC.

The CDR3: CASSPHSLANTDTQYF. Here the CDR3 DNA reads TGTGCCAGCAGCCCACATAGCTTAGCGAACACAGATACGCAGTATTTT. J is TRBJ2-3 and V is TRBV5-4, with D perhaps matching TRBD2 (5 bases). The CDR3 runs to 16 residues. Deletions cut 4 bases from V and 2 bases from J, with 17 bases between. Germline V gives CDR1 SGHNT, CDR2 YYREEE (reference sequence). Using reference TRBV5-4 and TRBJ2-3 for the parts outside the CDR3, the full variable domain is ETGVTQSPTHLIKTRGQQVTLRCSSQSGHNTVSWYQQALGQGPQFIFQYYREEENGRGNFPPRFSGLQFPNYSSELNVNALELDDSALYLCASSPHSLANTDTQYFGPGTRLTVL.

The chain joins TRBV6-5 to TRBJ1-3; D is ambiguous. The germline V gene encodes CDR1 MNHEY and CDR2 SVGAGI. This CDR3 has 13 residues. Between the trimmed V and J ends, which lost 5 bases and 0 bases, there was a span of 5 bases. The CDR3: CASSPLSGNTIYF. CDR3 nucleotides: TGTGCCAGCAGTCCCCTCTCTGGAAACACCATATATTTT.

V and J are TRBV18 and TRBJ2-1; unclear D gene. The CDR3 is made up of 13 amino acids. CDR1 KGHSH and CDR2 LQKENI come from the germline V gene. V shed 2 bases and J shed 9 bases, with 11 bases lying between them. CDR3 region: CASSPKTVGEQFF. The CDR3 bases are TGTGCCAGCTCACCAAAAACAGTAGGTGAGCAGTTCTTC.